This T cell receptor beta chain was retrieved from a study of T cells in Graves' hyperthyroidism and ophthalmopathy. This clonotype was detected ten times or more. Researchers amplified the TCR beta CDR3 regions from RNA transcripts. First-round RT-PCR of the TCR CDR3 relied on the HTBI primer set. Each CDR3 protein gets one entry after TCRdb re-called the multiplex PCR reads with MiXCR. The sample carries around 500,000 distinct CDR3 sequences, roughly 16% recorded once. The CDR3 is 15 amino acids. V was trimmed by 4 bases and J by 3 bases, leaving 17 bases between them. CDR1 SGHRS and CDR2 YFSETQ come from the germline V gene.

The V call is TRBV5-1, the J call TRBJ2-7; D uncertain. The specimen was blood. This clonotype originated in a woman aged 25-40 years with Graves' ophthalmopathy. The CDR3 nucleotides read TGCGCCAGCAGCAGTAGGAAGGGTGGGGACTACGAGCAGTACTTC. Encoded protein: CASSSRKGGDYEQYF.